The clone carrying this TCR beta chain was observed many times. Its antigen is still unknown. Sequencing libraries for TCR beta were prepared with iRepertoire HTBI primers and Arm-PCR of CDR3 regions. TCRdb used MiXCR to reprocess the multiplex PCR reads, holding one entry per CDR3 protein. This repertoire shows 400,000 to 650,000 distinct CDR3 sequences, about 16% found once; its top ten account for 20% to 25%. This entry belongs to a study of regulatory T cells in long-lasting Graves disease. Study results and limitations: Persistent Graves' patients showed reduced TCR diversity versus newly diagnosed patients. Thyroid tissue went unexamined; only peripheral blood was analyzed.

Sample time point: newly diagnosed GD, antithyroid drugs for less than 3 months. Following extraction of RNA from PBMCs, that RNA was used to make the TCR library. Another study also made use of these data, one on T cells in Graves' hyperthyroidism and ophthalmopathy. That investigation notes: The HTBI primer set drove a first-round RT-PCR of the TCR CDR3.

Sequencing was performed on peripheral blood mononuclear cells (PBMCs), taken at new diagnosis, from a patient treated with antithyroid drugs. This sequence originates from a woman aged 35 to 59 with Graves disease.

The CDR3 region is CASSSKSYRGQGEKLFF. The CDR3 bases are TGTGCCAGCAGTTCCAAATCGTACAGGGGACAGGGGGAAAAACTGTTTTTT. V is TRBV28 and J is TRBJ1-4, with 10 bases matching TRBD1. CDR3 length equals 17 residues. Germline CDR1 MDHEN, CDR2 SYDVKM. Trimming took 4 bases from V and 8 from J; bases not matched to a gene: 13.